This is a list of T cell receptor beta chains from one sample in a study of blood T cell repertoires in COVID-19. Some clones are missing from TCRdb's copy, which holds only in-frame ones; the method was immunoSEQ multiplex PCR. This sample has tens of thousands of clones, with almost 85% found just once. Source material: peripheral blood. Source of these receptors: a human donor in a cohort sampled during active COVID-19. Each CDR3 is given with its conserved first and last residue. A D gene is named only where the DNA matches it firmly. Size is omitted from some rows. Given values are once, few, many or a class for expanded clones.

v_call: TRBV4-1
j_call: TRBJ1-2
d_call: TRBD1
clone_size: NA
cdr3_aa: CASSQDRTGARRRYGYTF
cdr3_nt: TGCGCCAGCAGCCAAGATCGGACAGGGGCCCGTCGTCGGTATGGCTACACCTTC

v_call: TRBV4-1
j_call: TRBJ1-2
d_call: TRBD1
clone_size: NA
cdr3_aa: CASSPPWTGGVYGYTF
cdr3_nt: TGCGCCAGCAGCCCTCCTTGGACAGGGGGGGTCTATGGCTACACCTTC

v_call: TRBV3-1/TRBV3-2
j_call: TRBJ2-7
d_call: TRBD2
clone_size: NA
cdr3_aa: CASSQDRTGGAGDYEQYF
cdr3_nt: TGTGCCAGCAGCCAAGATAGGACCGGCGGGGCGGGAGACTACGAGCAGTACTTC

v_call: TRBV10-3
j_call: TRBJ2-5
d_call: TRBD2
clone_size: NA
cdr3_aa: CAIREAGGSGETQYF
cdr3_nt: TGTGCCATCAGAGAAGCGGGGGGGTCCGGGGAGACCCAGTACTTC

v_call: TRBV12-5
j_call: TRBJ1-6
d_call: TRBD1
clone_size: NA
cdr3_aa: CASGTGVDNSPLHF
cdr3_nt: TGTGCTAGTGGGACAGGGGTCGATAATTCACCCCTCCACTTT

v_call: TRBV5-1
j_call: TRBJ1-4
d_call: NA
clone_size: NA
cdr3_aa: CASSLRQGRATNEKLFF
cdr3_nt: TGCGCCAGCAGCTTGCGTCAGGGGCGGGCAACTAATGAAAAACTGTTTTTT

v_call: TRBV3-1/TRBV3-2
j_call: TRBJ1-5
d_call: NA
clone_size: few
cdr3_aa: CASSQAHNGQPQHF
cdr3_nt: TGTGCCAGCAGCCAAGCCCACAATGGTCAGCCCCAGCATTTT

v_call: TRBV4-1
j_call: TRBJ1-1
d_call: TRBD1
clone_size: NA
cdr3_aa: CASSHWTGGTEAFF
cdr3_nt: TGCGCCAGCAGCCATTGGACAGGGGGCACTGAAGCTTTCTTT

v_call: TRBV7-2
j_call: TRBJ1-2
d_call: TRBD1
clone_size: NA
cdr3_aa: CASSTGQGGTNYGYTF
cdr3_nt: TGTGCCAGCAGCACAGGACAGGGGGGGACTAACTATGGCTACACCTTC

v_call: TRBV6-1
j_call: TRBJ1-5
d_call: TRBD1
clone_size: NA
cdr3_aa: CASSVGTVYSNQPQHF
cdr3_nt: TGTGCCAGCAGTGTAGGGACAGTTTATAGCAATCAGCCCCAGCATTTT

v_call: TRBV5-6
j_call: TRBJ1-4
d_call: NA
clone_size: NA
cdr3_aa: CASSLAGKLFF
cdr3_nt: TGTGCCAGCAGCTTGGCAGGGAAACTGTTTTTT

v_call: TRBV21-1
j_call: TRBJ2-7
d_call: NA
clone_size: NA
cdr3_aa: CASSKTSGTGSYEQYF
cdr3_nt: TGTGCCAGCAGCAAAACGTCCGGGACAGGCTCCTACGAGCAGTACTTC

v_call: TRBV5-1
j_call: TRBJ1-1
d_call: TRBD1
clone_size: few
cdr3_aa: CASSLLDRGNTEAFF
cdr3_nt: TGCGCCAGCAGCTTACTGGACAGGGGTAACACTGAAGCTTTCTTT

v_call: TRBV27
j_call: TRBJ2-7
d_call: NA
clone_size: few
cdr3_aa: CASSSVYEQYF
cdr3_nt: TGTGCCTCCTCGAGTGTCTACGAGCAGTACTTC

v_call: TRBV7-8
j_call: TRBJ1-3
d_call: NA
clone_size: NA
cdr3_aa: CASSLSGISGNTIYF
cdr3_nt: TGTGCCAGCAGCTTATCAGGGATCTCTGGAAACACCATATATTTT

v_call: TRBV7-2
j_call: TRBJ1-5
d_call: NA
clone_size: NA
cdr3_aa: CASRYRRQPQHF
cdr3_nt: TGTGCCAGCAGGTATAGAAGACAGCCCCAGCATTTT

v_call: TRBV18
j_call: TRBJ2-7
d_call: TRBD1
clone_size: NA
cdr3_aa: CASSPPAPGTGTYEQYF
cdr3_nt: TGTGCCAGCTCACCACCCGCTCCGGGGACAGGGACCTACGAGCAGTACTTC

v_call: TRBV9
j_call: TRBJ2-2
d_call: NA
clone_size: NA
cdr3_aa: CASSPPPGLLGSGELFF
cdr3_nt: TGTGCCAGCAGCCCTCCCCCCGGACTACTCGGTAGTGGGGAGCTGTTTTTT

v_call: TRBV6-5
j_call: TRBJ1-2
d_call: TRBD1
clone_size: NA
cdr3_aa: CAGRTGGRWGYTF
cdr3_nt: TGTGCCGGCCGGACAGGGGGACGCTGGGGCTACACCTTC

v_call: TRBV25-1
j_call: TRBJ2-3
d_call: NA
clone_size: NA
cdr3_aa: CASSESGRDFDTQYF
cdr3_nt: TGTGCCAGCAGTGAATCGGGACGGGACTTCGATACGCAGTATTTT

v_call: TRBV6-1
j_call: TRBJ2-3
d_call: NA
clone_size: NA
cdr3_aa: CASSDRGQGGAPDTQYF
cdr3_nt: TGTGCCAGCAGTGACAGGGGGCAGGGGGGGGCCCCAGATACGCAGTATTTT

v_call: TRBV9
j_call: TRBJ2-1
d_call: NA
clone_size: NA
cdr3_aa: CASSVEPGAYNEQFF
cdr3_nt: TGTGCCAGCAGCGTAGAGCCAGGGGCCTACAATGAGCAGTTCTTC

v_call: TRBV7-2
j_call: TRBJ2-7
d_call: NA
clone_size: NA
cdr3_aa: CASGDGGPYEQYF
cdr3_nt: TGTGCCAGCGGCGACGGGGGACCCTACGAGCAGTACTTC

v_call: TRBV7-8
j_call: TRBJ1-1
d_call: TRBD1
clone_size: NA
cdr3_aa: CASSQQGLQFGRRNTEAFF
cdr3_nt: TGTGCCAGCAGCCAACAGGGGCTGCAATTTGGCCGAAGGAACACTGAAGCTTTCTTT

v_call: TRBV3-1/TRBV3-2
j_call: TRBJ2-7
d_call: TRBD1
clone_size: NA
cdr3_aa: CASSQAGQSSYEQYF
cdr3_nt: TGTGCCAGCAGCCAAGCGGGACAGAGCTCCTACGAGCAGTACTTC

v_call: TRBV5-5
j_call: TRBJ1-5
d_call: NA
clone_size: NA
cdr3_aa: CASSPRGGFSNQPQHF
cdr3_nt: TGTGCCAGCAGCCCGCGGGGGGGCTTTAGCAATCAGCCCCAGCATTTT

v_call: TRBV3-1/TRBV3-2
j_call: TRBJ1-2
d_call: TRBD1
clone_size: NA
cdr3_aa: CASSQEGDRGSGYTF
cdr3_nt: TGTGCCAGCAGCCAAGAAGGGGACAGGGGGAGCGGCTACACCTTC

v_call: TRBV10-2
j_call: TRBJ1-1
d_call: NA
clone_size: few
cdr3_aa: CASSGGVVQSNTEAFF
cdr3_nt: TGCGCCAGCAGTGGGGGGGTTGTTCAATCGAACACTGAAGCTTTCTTT

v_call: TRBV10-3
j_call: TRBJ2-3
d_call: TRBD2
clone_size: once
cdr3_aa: CAINLRGGGDTQYF
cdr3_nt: TGTGCCATCAACTTGCGGGGGGGCGGGGATACGCAGTATTTT

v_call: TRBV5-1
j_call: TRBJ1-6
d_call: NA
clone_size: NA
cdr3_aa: CASSLSGGGISPLHF
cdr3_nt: TGCGCCAGCAGCTTGTCGGGGGGCGGAATTTCACCCCTCCACTTT

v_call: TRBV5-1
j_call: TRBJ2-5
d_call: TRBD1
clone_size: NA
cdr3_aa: CASSYGTAQETQYF
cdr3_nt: TGCGCCAGCAGCTACGGGACAGCTCAAGAGACCCAGTACTTC

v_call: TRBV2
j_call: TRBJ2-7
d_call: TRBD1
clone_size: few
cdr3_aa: CASTYRQGTTYEQYF
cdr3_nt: TGTGCCAGCACCTACCGACAGGGGACGACCTACGAGCAGTACTTC

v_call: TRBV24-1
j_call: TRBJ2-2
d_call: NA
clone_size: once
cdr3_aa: CATSDLRVNTGELFF
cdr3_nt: TGTGCCACCAGTGATTTACGGGTAAACACCGGGGAGCTGTTTTTT

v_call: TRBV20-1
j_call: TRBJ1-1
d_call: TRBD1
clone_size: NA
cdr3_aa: CSASGWDSEAFF
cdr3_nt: TGCAGTGCTAGTGGATGGGACAGCGAAGCTTTCTTT

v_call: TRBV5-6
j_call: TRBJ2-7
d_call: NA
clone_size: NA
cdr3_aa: CASSLVRGSYEQYF
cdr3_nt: TGTGCCAGCAGCTTGGTTCGGGGCTCCTACGAGCAGTACTTC

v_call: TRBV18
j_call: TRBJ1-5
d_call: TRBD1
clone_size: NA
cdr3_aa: CASSPPGQGNQPQHF
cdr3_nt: TGTGCCAGCTCACCACCGGGACAGGGAAATCAGCCCCAGCATTTT

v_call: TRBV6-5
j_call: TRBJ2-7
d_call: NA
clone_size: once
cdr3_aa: CASSYQGSSYEQYF
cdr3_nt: TGTGCCAGCAGTTACCAGGGTAGCTCCTACGAGCAGTACTTC

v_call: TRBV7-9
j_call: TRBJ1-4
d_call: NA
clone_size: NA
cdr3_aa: CASSLARGGEEKLFF
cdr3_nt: TGTGCCAGCAGCTTAGCCCGAGGAGGGGAGGAAAAACTGTTTTTT

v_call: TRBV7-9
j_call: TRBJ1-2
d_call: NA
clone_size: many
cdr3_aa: CASIGGTSIYGYTF
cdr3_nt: TGTGCCAGCATCGGGGGTACTTCGATTTATGGCTACACCTTC

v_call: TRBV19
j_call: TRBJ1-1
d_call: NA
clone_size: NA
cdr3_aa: CASSSPRGSANTEAFF
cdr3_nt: TGTGCCAGTAGTAGTCCCCGGGGGTCGGCGAACACTGAAGCTTTCTTT

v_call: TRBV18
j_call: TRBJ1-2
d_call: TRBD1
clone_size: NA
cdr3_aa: CASSQGQVNYGYTF
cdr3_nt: TGTGCCAGCTCCCAGGGACAGGTTAACTATGGCTACACCTTC

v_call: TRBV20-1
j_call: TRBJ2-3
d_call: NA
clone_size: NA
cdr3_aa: CSAREEREYF
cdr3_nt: TGCAGTGCTAGAGAGGAGCGAGAGTATTTT

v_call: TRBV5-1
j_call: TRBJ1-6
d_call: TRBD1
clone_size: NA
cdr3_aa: CASSDTGGRSPLHF
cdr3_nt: TGCGCCAGCAGCGACACAGGGGGAAGGTCACCCCTCCACTTT

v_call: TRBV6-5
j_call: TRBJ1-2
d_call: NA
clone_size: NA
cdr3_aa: CASSYRGLYGYTF
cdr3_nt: TGTGCCAGCAGTTACAGGGGTCTTTATGGCTACACCTTC

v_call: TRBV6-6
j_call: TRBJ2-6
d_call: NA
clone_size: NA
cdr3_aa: CASSLDSSGANVLTF
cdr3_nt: TGTGCCAGCAGCCTGGACAGCTCTGGGGCCAACGTCCTGACTTTC

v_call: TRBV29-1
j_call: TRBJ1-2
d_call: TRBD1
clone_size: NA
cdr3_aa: CSVEVGGSGYGYTF
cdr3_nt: TGCAGCGTTGAAGTAGGGGGCTCCGGCTATGGCTACACCTTC

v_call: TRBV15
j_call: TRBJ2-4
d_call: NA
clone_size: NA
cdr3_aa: CATALERTLGNIQYF
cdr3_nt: TGTGCCACCGCTCTCGAGCGCACCCTTGGGAACATTCAGTACTTC